The next 16 T cell receptor beta chains were all read from a single sample in a study of CXCR3-negative and CXCR3-positive naive CD8 T cells. The authors prepared UMI-labeled TRB cDNA libraries by 5' RACE. After re-calling the 5' RACE reads, TCRdb lists one entry per CDR3 protein, DNA absent. The repertoire shows around 96,000 distinct CDR3 sequences; the top ten hold over 1.5%. The source material was naive CXCR3- CD8+ T cells from blood. Subset specified: CD45RO-CCR7+CD27+CD95- naive CD8+ T cells lacking CXCR3 (TNR3-). Receptor source: a human donor in good health. Some clones in this sample may be carry-over from other donors' samples.

The chain combines TRBV7-8 with TRBJ1-4. The CDR3 is made up of 17 amino acids. CDR1 and CDR2 from the germline V gene are SGHVS and FQNEAQ. The CDR3 protein is CASSLLVLGPANEKLFF.

The rearrangement joins TRBV28 to TRBJ2-2; the TCRdb D gene call, TRBD2, has no DNA to confirm it. This CDR3 is 18 amino acids long. Germline V gene data show CDR1 as MDHEN and CDR2 as SYDVKM. CDR3 sequence: CASRVSPSGDKGTGELFF.

V gene TRBV27 combines with J gene TRBJ2-7; absent DNA, TCRdb's TRBD2 call cannot be checked. CDR3 length: 17 residues. Germline lookup yields CDR1 MNHEY and CDR2 SMNVEV (reference sequence). The CDR3 spells CASSFLSPSMPSYEQYF.

This chain connects TRBV14 to TRBJ2-7; the TCRdb D gene call, TRBD2, has no DNA to confirm it. The CDR3 loop spans 14 amino acids. Germline V CDR1 and CDR2: SGHDN, FVKESK. The CDR3 loop reads CASCQREQPYEQYF.

This chain connects TRBV25-1 to TRBJ2-2; TCRdb's D call, TRBD2, is unchecked because there is no DNA. The V gene's germline CDR1 is MGHDK and CDR2 SYGVNS. The CDR3 is 16 residues long. This CDR3 reads CASSDWLAENTGELFF.

The chain joins TRBV4-1 to TRBJ1-2. The CDR3 is 14 residues long. From germline, CDR1 is MGHRA and CDR2 YSYEKL. CDR3 protein: CASSQEDGNYGYTF.

The CDR3 protein is CASSYFGGANEQFF. The chain recombines TRBV6-5 with TRBJ2-1; checking the TCRdb D call of TRBD1 is not possible without DNA. This CDR3 is built from 14 residues. Germline assignment: CDR1 MNHEY and CDR2 SVGAGI.

The chain is built from TRBV24-1 and TRBJ2-2. The germline CDR1 and CDR2 sequences are KGHDR and SFDVKD. This CDR3 spans 13 amino acids. CDR3 region: CATSARNTGELFF.

The V gene is TRBV27, the J gene TRBJ2-1. The CDR3 extends over 15 amino acids. Germline-derived CDR1 and CDR2 are MNHEY and SMNVEV (reference sequence). This chain's CDR3 is CASRMTGASYNEQFF.

Frequency places this clonotype as medium-sized (0.01 to 0.1%). The chain carries TRBV29-1 and TRBJ2-7. CDR3 length: 13 residues. Germline loops: CDR1 SQVTM, CDR2 ANQGSEA. CDR3 amino acids: CSVGGGSAYEQYF.

The V call is TRBV6-5, the J call TRBJ2-2; checking the TCRdb D call of TRBD1 is not possible without DNA. The CDR3 runs to 16 residues. The V gene's germline CDR1 is MNHEY and CDR2 SVGAGI. The CDR3 here is CASSPPETENTGELFF.

The rearrangement uses TRBV7-6 and TRBJ2-7; TCRdb indicates TRBD1, and absent DNA this call remains unverified. This CDR3 spans 14 amino acids. Germline-derived CDR1 and CDR2 are SGHVS and FNYEAQ. This CDR3 reads CASSAGQSSYEQYF.

V gene TRBV5-1 combines with J gene TRBJ2-7; TCRdb reports TRBD2, a call that lacks DNA to check it against. CDR1 is SGHRS, CDR2 YFSETQ, per germline. This CDR3 has 15 residues. The CDR3 loop reads CASSQLAGNNYEQYF.

The chain employs TRBV7-6 and TRBJ2-7; no DNA is available, so the TRBD2 call from TCRdb remains unchecked. This CDR3 is built from 13 residues. From germline, CDR1 is SGHVS and CDR2 FNYEAQ. The CDR3 loop reads CASSPVAPYEQYF. The entire variable domain, with the rest obtained from reference TRBV7-6 and TRBJ2-7, is as follows: GAGVSQSPRYKVTKRGQDVALRCDPISGHVSLYWYRQALGQGPEFLTYFNYEAQQDKSGLPNDRFSAERPEGSISTLTIQRTEQRDSAMYRCASSPVAPYEQYFGPGTRLTVT.

This CDR3 reads CASSMGLAGGNEQFF. V gene TRBV19 combines with J gene TRBJ2-1; the D call of TRBD2 rests on TCRdb alone, since no DNA is present to check it. This CDR3 contains 15 residues. The germline V gene encodes CDR1 LNHDA and CDR2 SQIVND (reference sequence). The full variable domain, with the rest looked up from reference TRBV19 and TRBJ2-1, is DGGITQSPKYLFRKEGQNVTLSCEQNLNHDAMYWYRQDPGQGLRLIYYSQIVNDFQKGDIAEGYSVSREKKESFPLTVTSAQKNPTAFYLCASSMGLAGGNEQFFGPGTRLTVL.

The rearrangement links TRBV7-9 to TRBJ2-3; TCRdb names TRBD1, which stays unverified in the absence of DNA. Germline V gives CDR1 SEHNR, CDR2 FQNEAQ (reference sequence). The CDR3 has 17 residues. This chain's CDR3 is CASSPVRGTRNGDTQYF.